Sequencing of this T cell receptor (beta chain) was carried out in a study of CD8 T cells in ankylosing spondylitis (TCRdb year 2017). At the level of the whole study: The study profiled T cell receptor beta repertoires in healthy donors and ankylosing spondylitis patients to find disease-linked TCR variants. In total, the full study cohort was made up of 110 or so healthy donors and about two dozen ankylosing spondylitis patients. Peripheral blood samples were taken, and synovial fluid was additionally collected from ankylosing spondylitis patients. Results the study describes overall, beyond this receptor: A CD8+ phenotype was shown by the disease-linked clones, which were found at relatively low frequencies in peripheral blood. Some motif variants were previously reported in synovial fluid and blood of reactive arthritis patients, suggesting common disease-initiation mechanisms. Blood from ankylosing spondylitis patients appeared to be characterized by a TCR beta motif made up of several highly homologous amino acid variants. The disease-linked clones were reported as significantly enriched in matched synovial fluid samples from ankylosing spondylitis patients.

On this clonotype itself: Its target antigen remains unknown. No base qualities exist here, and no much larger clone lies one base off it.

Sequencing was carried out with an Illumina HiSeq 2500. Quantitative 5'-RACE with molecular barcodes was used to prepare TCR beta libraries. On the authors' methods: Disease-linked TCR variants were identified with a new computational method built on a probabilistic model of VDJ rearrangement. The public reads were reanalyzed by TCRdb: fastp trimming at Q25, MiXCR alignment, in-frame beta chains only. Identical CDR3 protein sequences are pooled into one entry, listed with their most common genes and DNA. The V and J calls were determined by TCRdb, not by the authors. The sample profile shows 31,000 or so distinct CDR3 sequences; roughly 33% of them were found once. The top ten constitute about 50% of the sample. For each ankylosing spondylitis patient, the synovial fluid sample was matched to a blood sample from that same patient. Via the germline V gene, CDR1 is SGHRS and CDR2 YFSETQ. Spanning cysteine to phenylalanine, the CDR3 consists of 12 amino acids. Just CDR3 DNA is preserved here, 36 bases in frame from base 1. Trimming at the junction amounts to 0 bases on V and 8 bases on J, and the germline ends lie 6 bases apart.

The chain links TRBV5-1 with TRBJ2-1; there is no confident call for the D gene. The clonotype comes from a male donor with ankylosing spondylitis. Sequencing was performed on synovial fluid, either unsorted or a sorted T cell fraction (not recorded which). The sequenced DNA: TGCGCCAGCAGCTTGGTTGGGGATGAGCAGTTCTTC. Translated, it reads CASSLVGDEQFF. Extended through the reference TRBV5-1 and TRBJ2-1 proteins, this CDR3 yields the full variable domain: KAGVTQTPRYLIKTRGQQVTLSCSPISGHRSVSWYQQTPGQGLQFLFEYFSETQRNKGNFPGRFSGRQFSNSRSEMNVSTLELGDSALYLCASSLVGDEQFFGPGTRLTVL.